This T cell receptor beta chain was captured in a study of vaccination effects on CD4 cells after COVID-19 (dated by TCRdb to between 2021 and 2024). Concerning the study at large: Each participant received two doses of an mRNA SARS-CoV-2 vaccine, either BNT162b2 or mRNA-1273. The study compared SARS-CoV-2 spike-specific CD4+ TCR repertoires before and after mRNA vaccination in COVID-19 convalescent patients and infection-naive vaccine recipients. The full study included over 8 COVID-19 convalescent patients and a handful of SARS-CoV-2-naive healthy vaccine recipients. Cultures from other donors in the study were sequenced using the Oncomine TCR Beta short-read assay on an Illumina iSeq 100.

In the ViraFEST assay, PBMC were stimulated with viral peptide pools, and antigen-specific CD4+ T cell clonotypes were then identified by expansion using TCR sequencing. After less than 13 days of culture, CD4+ T cells were isolated with the EasySep CD4+ T cell isolation kit. The absence of prior SARS-CoV-2 infection in healthy vaccine recipients was confirmed by negative nucleocapsid antibodies before and after vaccination. A few million PBMC per well were cultured in IMDM with about 4.8% human AB serum, 7.5 to 10 IU/ml IL-2 and gentamicin, plus 10 ug/ml peptides. Half of the culture medium was replaced with fresh IL-2-containing medium on days 3 and 7. Unless noted otherwise, every peptide stimulation condition was cultured in triplicate wells. Using Ficoll-Paque Plus gradient centrifugation, PBMC were separated from whole blood and then either used fresh or cryopreserved at -140C. Overlapping peptide pools spanned the spike proteins of SARS-CoV-2 and the common cold coronaviruses HCoV-NL63, HCoV-OC43 and HCoV-229E. The QIAamp micro DNA kit was used to extract genomic DNA from the cultured CD4+ T cells.

Points on this clone: The antigen it recognizes is unknown. Qualities for individual bases were not recorded, and no much larger clone is one base off.

From a lookup of the germline V gene, CDR1 and CDR2 are SGHAT and FQNNGV. The CDR3, cysteine through phenylalanine, is 16 amino acids long. Only the CDR3 portion is preserved as DNA: 48 bases, with reading frame beginning at the first base. Trimmed from V: 5 bases; trimmed from J: 7 bases; junction bases lacking a gene match: 8. Library creation used the immunoSEQ multiplex PCR assay. TCR beta CDR3 sequencing was performed on DNA from the cultured, isolated CD4+ T cells. As for the original processing: The analysis removed non-productive TCR sequences, trimmed reads to the CDR3 region, and retained only CDR3s that were 7 or more amino acids long. The MANAFEST web app was used to pick out antigen-specific clonotypes by comparing their expansion in peptide wells with that in reference cultures. To count as positive, a clone had to show expansion at FDR<0.05 compared with the reference and with all other wells, an odds ratio above 5, and a frequency above 0.1% in two replicate wells. A clonotype was called cross-reactive if it was significantly expanded both in SARS-CoV-2 spike wells and in at least one common cold coronavirus spike condition. CDR3 similarity was assessed by Levenshtein distance with the stringdist R package, and unrooted trees were built with ape in R 3.6.1. The table was pulled from immuneACCESS by TCRdb, which kept in-frame rearrangements only. Such tables lose some clones; where checked, under half of the loss comes from unresolved V genes, and the rest has no known cause. The V and J calls and clone size come from that table; D and trimming were worked out from the DNA. For this sample the table gives approximately 24,000 clones, of which about 70% were detected only once. The ten largest clones take up 10% to 13% of the sample.

Findings and caveats that apply to the study as a whole: In healthy vaccine recipients, vaccine-induced clones were almost all SARS-CoV-2 mono-reactive, with only 1 of 255 being cross-reactive with common cold coronaviruses. The study was limited by a small number of convalescent patients, and early post-infection timepoints were lacking. Both infection-induced and vaccine-induced clones contracted markedly at late post-vaccination timepoints, which is consistent with waning T cell responses.

Sample: CD4+ T cells from PBMCs cultured with HCoV-NL63 spike peptides, taken before COVID-19 vaccination. This sample's cell subset or site label indicates: HCoV-NL63 spike overlapping peptide pool stimulation. The clonotype originates from a human donor who received a COVID-19 vaccine. Here the chain combines TRBV11-2 and TRBJ2-2, with 12 bases in between that match TRBD2. CDR3 sequence: CASSLRTSGMIGELFF. The DNA is TGTGCCAGCAGCCTCCGGACTAGCGGGATGATCGGGGAGCTGTTTTTT.